This T cell receptor (beta chain) was retrieved from a study of vaccination and CD4 T cells after COVID-19 (dated by TCRdb to 2022 to 2024). Study-wide context: The convalescent cohort comprised six males and four females, including two Hispanic individuals, seven Caucasians, two Asians and one multiracial person. Participants received two doses of either the Pfizer-BioNTech BNT162b2 vaccine (n=8) or the Moderna mRNA-1273 vaccine (n=2). Post-COVID blood samples from convalescent patients were collected a median of around 100 days after diagnosis, with a range of about 30 to 170 days. The time from the second vaccine dose to post-vaccine blood sampling had a median of around 72 days and ranged from about 14 to 241 days. Culture stimuli were overlapping spike peptide pools from SARS-CoV-2 and from the common cold coronaviruses HCoV-NL63, HCoV-OC43 and HCoV-229E. As controls, cultures received a CEFX viral epitope pool (the positive control), an HIV-1 Nef peptide pool (the negative control), or no peptide at all. In around 9 COVID-19 convalescent patients and a few infection-naive healthy vaccine recipients, researchers compared the spike-specific CD4+ TCR repertoire from before mRNA vaccination with the repertoire from after. Memory CD4+ T cell crossreactivity between SARS-CoV-2 and common cold coronavirus spike proteins was assessed at the TCR clonotype level in an earlier paper using these donors.

To prepare the library, PCR was applied. DNA from cultured CD4+ T cells was subjected to TCR sequencing with the Oncomine TCR Beta short-read assay at the Johns Hopkins FTIC core. The QIAamp micro DNA kit was used to extract genomic DNA from the cultured CD4+ T cells. Oncomine TCR Beta libraries made from cultured CD4+ T cells were pooled using unique dual indexes and sequenced on an Illumina iSeq 100. In the authors' own workflow: Non-productive sequences were filtered out, and CDR3s that did not start with C, did not end with F or W, or were shorter than 7 amino acids were discarded. The MANAFEST web application was used to identify antigen-specific clonotypes by comparing peptide-stimulated wells against reference wells and other culture wells. An FDR below 0.05, an odds ratio above 5, and a productive frequency above 0.1% in at least two of three replicate wells were required for clones to be considered positive. Cross-reactive clonotypes were defined as significantly expanded in both SARS-CoV-2 spike wells and at least one common cold coronavirus spike condition. CDR3 homology was assessed with Levenshtein distances (stringdist) and unrooted phylogenetic trees (ape) in R version 3.6.1. TCRdb passed the public sequencing reads through fastp at Q25 and MiXCR, retaining productive beta sequences. Identical CDR3 protein sequences are pooled into one entry, listed with their most common genes and DNA. What appears here as the V and J calls and clone size reflects TCRdb's work, not the paper's. The sample contains around 9,500 distinct CDR3 sequences, 34% of them found a single time. Together, the top ten hold around a third of the sample.

Study-wide findings and limitations: Of the vaccine-specific clones found in convalescent patients, nearly all (304 of 307) were mono-reactive for SARS-CoV-2 spike instead of being cross-reactive with common cold coronaviruses. In convalescent patients, a median around 86% of post-vaccine SARS-CoV-2-reactive clones were detected only after vaccination, suggesting vaccine-specific priming. Although the median number of SARS-CoV-2-reactive clonotypes went up from roughly 20 after infection to around 40 after vaccination, the increase was not significant. The study included relatively few convalescent patients and did not analyze early timepoints after natural infection.

Concerning this clonotype itself: Its specific antigen is unknown. The sample holds no much larger clone one base away, and base qualities are not on file.

Trimming accounts for 9 bases at V and 1 base at J, while the number of junction bases matched to no gene is 5. CDR1 and CDR2 (SGHAT, FQNNGV) derive from the germline V gene. The CDR3 goes from the cysteine to the phenylalanine over 13 residues. Only the CDR3 DNA is retained, 39 bases long and in frame from the first base. Read against the paper, the sample's treatment or condition label means: roughly 10-day PBMC culture with coronavirus spike peptide pools or control peptides (ViraFEST assay). CD4+ T cells from unexposed donors were collected before the COVID-19 pandemic (2011-2018). The ViraFEST assay, used in the study, expanded antigen-specific T cells with peptide pools and then identified the expanded clonotypes through TCR sequencing. PBMCs were cultured at fewer than 2.5 million per well in IMDM supplemented with around 5% human AB serum and 9 to 10 IU/ml IL-2, with around 10 ug/ml peptide pools added. On days 3 and 7, half of the culture medium was replaced with fresh IL-2-containing medium. CD4+ T cells were isolated after approximately 10 days of culture through negative selection using the EasySep CD4+ T cell isolation kit. As far as cell numbers permitted, CD4+ T cells from unexposed donors were tested for reactivity against SARS-CoV-2 S and N as well as four spike pools from common cold coronaviruses. PBMCs were separated from whole blood using Ficoll-Paque Plus gradient centrifugation and then either used fresh or cryopreserved at -140C. In general, triplicate wells were set up for every culture condition. The leukapheresis product used for the unexposed donors was purchased from a commercial source.

The sequencing sample was made of CD4+ T cells from blood, cultured in vitro. The sequence was collected from a human donor in good health. The sequence joins TRBV11-2 to TRBJ2-5, with 7 middle bases fitting TRBD2. CDR3 protein: CASGGGTQETQYF. Here is the DNA: TGTGCCAGTGGGGGGGGGACCCAAGAGACCCAGTACTTC.